Presented here are 22 T cell receptor beta chains from one specimen sequenced in a study of shared clonotypes between healthy human individuals (dated by TCRdb to the early 2020s). Library creation used the immunoSEQ multiplex PCR assay. TCRdb took over this immuneACCESS table, retaining in-frame rearrangements with V and J assigned. Such tables are incomplete; in checked studies, under half of the missing clones stem from an unresolved V gene, and the remainder is unexplained. Within this sample are more than 600,000 clones, with just over 90% of them counted one time only. Jointly, the top ten make up roughly 24% of the sample. CD8 naive samples were CD45RO-negative cells positively selected for CCR7, giving a CD45RA+CCR7+ population that excluded TemRA cells. The specimen was naive CD8+ T cells sorted from blood. Taken with the paper, the label for cell subset or site translates to: CD45RA+CCR7+. These receptors all stem from a man aged 30 to 45 in good health.

The gene calls are TRBV6-6 and TRBJ1-3; perhaps TRBD1 as D (6 bases). The CDR3 runs 13 residues. Trimming left V 8 bases short and J 4 bases short, with 12 bases between. The germline V gene has CDR1 MNHNY and CDR2 SVGAGI (reference sequence). The CDR3 here is CASWGAGGNTIYF. The CDR3 region has the DNA TGTGCCAGCTGGGGGGCGGGAGGAAACACCATATATTTT.

The rearrangement joins TRBV28 to TRBJ1-2; TRBD1 matches at 12 bases. V shed 7 bases and J 4 bases; nucleotides not matched to a gene: 13. Germline V gene data show CDR1 as MDHEN and CDR2 as SYDVKM. This CDR3 comprises 17 residues. The CDR3 reads CASTPKGTGGAGYGYTF. CDR3 nucleotide sequence: TGTGCCAGCACCCCGAAGGGGACAGGGGGCGCAGGCTATGGCTACACCTTC.

This clone was seen a handful of times. V is TRBV11-2 and J is TRBJ2-7, with TRBD1 identical over 7 bases. V shed 5 bases, J shed 0 bases, and the junction held 7 bases outside the gene matches. CDR3 size: 15 residues. The V gene's germline CDR1 is SGHAT and CDR2 FQNNGV. The CDR3 loop reads CASSNTGEVSYEQYF. CDR3 coding DNA: TGTGCCAGCAGCAATACAGGGGAAGTCTCCTACGAGCAGTACTTC. The complete variable domain, with remaining parts taken from reference TRBV11-2 and TRBJ2-7, reads EAGVAQSPRYKIIEKRQSVAFWCNPISGHATLYWYQQILGQGPKLLIQFQNNGVVDDSQLPKDRFSAERLKGVDSTLKIQPAKLEDSAVYLCASSNTGEVSYEQYFGPGTRLTVT.

This clone was detected once. This chain joins TRBV13 and TRBJ1-2; D is uncertain. The CDR3 is 15 amino acids. Germline V gives CDR1 PRHDT, CDR2 FYEKMQ (reference sequence). Trimming cost V 0 bases and J 4 bases, with 12 bases left between them. The CDR3 DNA is TGTGCCAGCAGCTTAGGCCTAGGTCAGCTCTATGGCTACACCTTC. This sequence encodes CASSLGLGQLYGYTF.

The V call is TRBV29-1, the J call TRBJ1-1; D call uncertain. The CDR3 consists of 10 residues. V dropped 2 bases and J dropped 11 bases, with 9 bases sitting between them. Germline CDR1 SQVTM, CDR2 ANQGSEA. The CDR3 sequence is CSVELRPAFF. The CDR3 nucleotides are TGCAGCGTTGAATTGCGCCCCGCTTTCTTT.

The rearrangement joins TRBV10-3 to TRBJ2-2, with TRBD1 matching 8 bases. The CDR3 totals 17 residues. V lost 3 bases and J lost 4; bases outside the gene matches: 10. Germline values: CDR1 ENHRY, CDR2 SYGVKD. CDR3 bases: TGTGCCATCAGTGAAAACGGACAGGGTCGTATCACCGGGGAGCTGTTTTTT. This translates into CAISENGQGRITGELFF.

The chain couples TRBV5-6 to TRBJ2-7; no reliable D call. Trimming took off 4 bases at V and 6 bases at J, with 17 bases between the two ends. Germline CDR1 and CDR2: SGHDT and YYEEEE. CDR3 length: 14 amino acids. The CDR3 loop reads CASSPLVGKFEQYF. DNA for the CDR3: TGTGCCAGCAGCCCGCTGGTGGGGAAATTCGAGCAGTACTTC.

The genes are TRBV7-9 and TRBJ1-4; 11 nucleotides line up with TRBD1. Germline V gene data show CDR1 as SEHNR and CDR2 as FQNEAQ (reference sequence). Trimming cost V 5 bases and J 0 bases; bases outside gene matches: 5. The CDR3 spans 17 residues. The CDR3 region is CASSRGQGGATNEKLFF. The CDR3 DNA reads TGTGCCAGCAGCCGGGGACAGGGGGGTGCAACTAATGAAAAACTGTTTTTT. The complete variable domain, with remaining parts taken from reference TRBV7-9 and TRBJ1-4, reads DTGVSQNPRHKITKRGQNVTFRCDPISEHNRLYWYRQTLGQGPEFLTYFQNEAQLEKSRLLSDRFSAERPKGSFSTLEIQRTEQGDSAMYLCASSRGQGGATNEKLFFGSGTQLSVL.

This clone was observed a single time. This rearrangement joins TRBV9 to TRBJ2-4; TRBD2 matches at 12 bases. CDR3 length: 16 residues. CDR1 SGDLS and CDR2 YYNGEE come from the germline V gene. V trimming: 3 bases; J trimming: 0 bases; junction bases outside the gene matches: 1. The CDR3 spells CASSGTSGIAKNIQYF. The CDR3 DNA reads as TGTGCCAGCAGCGGGACTAGCGGGATAGCCAAAAACATTCAGTACTTC. The full variable domain, its missing parts supplied by reference TRBV9 and TRBJ2-4, is DSGVTQTPKHLITATGQRVTLRCSPRSGDLSVYWYQQSLDQGLQFLIQYYNGEERAKGNILERFSAQQFPDLHSELNLSSLELGDSALYFCASSGTSGIAKNIQYFGAGTRLSVL.

The V and J genes are TRBV7-9 and TRBJ2-5; TRBD2 aligns across 8 bases. CDR1 SEHNR and CDR2 FQNEAQ come from the germline V gene (reference sequence). The CDR3 contains 16 residues. V shed 7 bases and J 3 bases; nucleotides not matched to a gene: 13. As DNA, the CDR3 is TGTGCCAGCACCTCTTACGGAGCGGGAGCCAAAGAGACCCAGTACTTC. Its translation is CASTSYGAGAKETQYF.

The CDR3 loop is CAISGDSPYEQYF. For the CDR3, the DNA is TGTGCCATCAGTGGGGACAGTCCCTACGAGCAGTACTTC. The chain is built from TRBV10-3 and TRBJ2-7, with 7 nucleotides matching TRBD1. Trimming at V came to 4 bases and at J to 2 bases, leaving 2 bases not matched to a gene. The CDR3 runs to 13 residues. From germline, CDR1 is ENHRY and CDR2 SYGVKD.

The chain employs TRBV7-9 and TRBJ1-5; no clear D gene. CDR1 and CDR2 (germline): SEHNR, FQNEAQ (reference sequence). The CDR3 has 14 amino acids. Trimming removed 4 bases at V and 4 bases at J, with 11 bases between. Written as DNA, the CDR3 is TGTGCCAGCAGCTCTGAAGGTGATAATCAGCCCCAGCATTTT. Its protein is CASSSEGDNQPQHF.

Only a few counts were recorded for this clone. J is TRBJ2-5 and V is TRBV7-6, with D perhaps matching TRBD1 or TRBD2 (6 bases each). In germline, CDR1 is SGHVS, CDR2 FNYEAQ. This CDR3 contains 14 residues. The V and J ends lost 5 bases and 5 bases respectively, with 15 bases between them. CDR3 loop: CASSALGGMETQYF. The CDR3, as DNA: TGTGCCAGCAGCGCCCTGGGGGGCATGGAGACCCAGTACTTC.

V gene TRBV29-1 combines with J gene TRBJ2-1; perhaps TRBD1 as D (6 bases). Trimming removed 7 bases from V and 9 bases from J, with 16 bases in between. This CDR3 is built from 12 residues. The germline CDR1 and CDR2 sequences are SQVTM and ANQGSEA. The CDR3 sequence is CSARTEKVEQFF. CDR3 sequence (DNA): TGCAGCGCTAGGACAGAGAAGGTTGAGCAGTTCTTC.

This clone was seen a single time. V and J are TRBV19 and TRBJ2-7, with D maybe TRBD2 (5 bases). Trimming shortened V by 4 bases and J by 3 bases, and 13 bases separated the two germline ends. The CDR3 is made up of 14 amino acids. Germline CDR1 reads LNHDA; CDR2 reads SQIVND (reference sequence). CDR3: CASSRPGIYYEQYF. The CDR3 DNA reads as TGTGCCAGTAGTAGACCCGGGATTTACTACGAGCAGTACTTC.

The chain carries TRBV7-6 and TRBJ2-7; D call uncertain. The CDR3 sequence is 13 residues long. Trimming took 5 bases from V and 5 from J, leaving 13 bases between them. The germline gives CDR1 SGHVS, CDR2 FNYEAQ. CDR3 DNA sequence: TGTGCCAGCAGCCCTGCCGGGTTTAACGAGCAGTACTTC. Protein: CASSPAGFNEQYF.

This clone was observed once. The chain has TRBV5-4 and TRBJ1-5, with TRBD1 identical over 9 bases. The CDR3 loop spans 14 amino acids. Looked up from germline, CDR1 is SGHNT and CDR2 is YYREEE (reference sequence). The V and J ends lost 9 bases and 3 bases, in that order; junction bases with no gene match: 7. For the CDR3, the DNA is TGTGCCACTTCGGACAGGGGTCACAATCAGCCCCAGCATTTT. Amino acids: CATSDRGHNQPQHF.

The chain couples TRBV7-8 to TRBJ1-3, with D possibly being TRBD1 (6 bases). Germline V gene data show CDR1 as SGHVS and CDR2 as FQNEAQ. Deletions cut 4 bases from V and 1 base from J, with 11 bases between. The CDR3 runs 15 residues. For the CDR3, the DNA is TGTGCCAGCAGCTCCTCAGGGGTATCTGGAAACACCATATATTTT. Translation: CASSSSGVSGNTIYF.

The chain joins TRBV7-9 to TRBJ2-5, with 7 bases identical to TRBD1. The CDR3 covers 13 residues. The germline CDR1 and CDR2 sequences are SEHNR and FQNEAQ (reference sequence). V lost 4 bases and J lost 3; bases outside the gene matches: 2. CDR3 sequence reads: CASSSGTEETQYF. CDR3 nucleotide sequence: TGTGCCAGCAGCTCCGGGACAGAAGAGACCCAGTACTTC.

V gene TRBV7-9 combines with J gene TRBJ2-1; D remains ambiguous. CDR1 is SEHNR, CDR2 FQNEAQ, per germline (reference sequence). This CDR3 is built from 13 residues. V was cut by 5 bases and J by 8 bases, with 13 bases left in between. The CDR3 protein is CASSPAVTDEQFF. For the CDR3, the DNA is TGTGCCAGCAGCCCCGCCGTAACTGATGAGCAGTTCTTC. The full variable domain, with the rest looked up from reference TRBV7-9 and TRBJ2-1, is DTGVSQNPRHKITKRGQNVTFRCDPISEHNRLYWYRQTLGQGPEFLTYFQNEAQLEKSRLLSDRFSAERPKGSFSTLEIQRTEQGDSAMYLCASSPAVTDEQFFGPGTRLTVL.

This clone has just one count. The chain employs TRBV2 and TRBJ2-5, with D perhaps TRBD2 (5 bases). The CDR3 loop spans 16 amino acids. Germline values: CDR1 SNHLY, CDR2 FYNNEI. V was trimmed by 3 bases and J by 0 bases, leaving 14 bases between them. CDR3 DNA: TGTGCCAGCAGTGAGGGTAGCGCTTTGTACCAAGAGACCCAGTACTTC. It is translated as CASSEGSALYQETQYF. The full variable domain, with the rest looked up from reference TRBV2 and TRBJ2-5, is EPEVTQTPSHQVTQMGQEVILRCVPISNHLYFYWYRQILGQKVEFLVSFYNNEISEKSEIFDDQFSVERPDGSNFTLKIRSTKLEDSAMYFCASSEGSALYQETQYFGPGTRLLVL.

The chain uses TRBV5-1 and TRBJ2-1; no clear D gene. The length of the CDR3 is 13 residues. Looked up from germline, CDR1 is SGHRS and CDR2 is YFSETQ. V dropped 4 bases and J dropped 5 bases, with 10 bases sitting between them. The CDR3 reads CASSKDPNNEQFF. The CDR3 DNA sequence: TGCGCCAGCAGCAAGGATCCAAACAATGAGCAGTTCTTC.